This TCR beta chain was obtained from a study of PD-L1 blockade in urothelial cancer. Time point noted: pretreatment peripheral blood. Libraries were prepared by immunoSEQ multiplex PCR; TCRdb keeps only in-frame clonotypes and omits some of them. The data show about 56,000 clones, 85% seen once. This clone was detected once. The clonotype comes from a man between 65 and 79 years old with urothelial cancer. Sequencing used PBMCs, obtained around atezolizumab (anti-PD-L1) treatment.

The chain's CDR3 is CASSYVLSGRGEQYF. As DNA, the CDR3 is TGTGCCAGCAGTTACGTCCTAAGCGGGAGGGGAGAGCAGTACTTC. V and J are TRBV6-5 and TRBJ2-7; 10 bases align to TRBD2. CDR3 length equals 15 residues. CDR1 is MNHEY, CDR2 SVGAGI, per germline. V was clipped by 2 bases and J by 7 bases; unmatched bases: 8.